The rows below give T cell receptor beta chains drawn from one sample of a study of T cell repertoires in cytomegalovirus infection. TCRdb reprocessed the reads via MiXCR and lists one record per CDR3 protein. Among around 900,000 distinct CDR3 sequences, roughly 31% were seen once, and the ten largest hold over 13%. Their recognized antigens are unknown. This material consisted of cultured CD8+ T cells from PBMCs, taken from culture after CMV antigen stimulation. These receptors were obtained from a human donor in good health (CMV status not recorded). Some clones in this sample may be carry-over from other donors' samples. The CDR3 runs from the conserved cysteine through the conserved F or W. A D gene is named only where the DNA matches it firmly. A row's size may be missing; if present it is once, few, many or a size class.

few	TRBV7-9	TRBJ1-4	15	NA	TGTGCCAGCAGCTTGGGCCCTAGCGGTCAGGAAAAACTGTTTTTT	CASSLGPSGQEKLFF
NA	TRBV7-9	TRBJ2-7	14	NA	TGTGCCAGCAGCTCCGCGTTGATCTACTACGAGCAGTACTTC	CASSSALIYYEQYF
NA	TRBV6-6	TRBJ2-2	12	NA	TGTGCCAGCGTAGATGAGGCCAGGGAGCTGTTTTTT	CASVDEARELFF
NA	TRBV29-1	TRBJ2-7	15	NA	TGCAGCGTTGAAGTAGTGGCAGGGAAGGCCTACGAGCAGTACTTC	CSVEVVAGKAYEQYF
few	TRBV6-8	TRBJ1-6	12	NA	TGTGCCAGCACCCTAGATTCTTCACCCCTCCACTTT	CASTLDSSPLHF
few	TRBV5-6	TRBJ1-4	12	NA	TGTGCCAGCAGCACCAAAATGGAAAAACTGTTTTTT	CASSTKMEKLFF
NA	TRBV27	TRBJ1-1	16	TRBD1	TGTGCCAGCAGCCCGGGACAGGGGGTTATGAACACTGAAGCTTTCTTT	CASSPGQGVMNTEAFF
NA	TRBV11-2	TRBJ2-1	13	TRBD1	TGTGCCAGCAGCTCGACAGGGGGCGGTGAGCAGTTCTTC	CASSSTGGGEQFF
NA	TRBV4-1	TRBJ2-3	15	NA	TGCGCCAGCAGCCAAGGGTGTACATCACAAGATACGCAGTATTTT	CASSQGCTSQDTQYF
NA	TRBV7-2	TRBJ1-3	15	NA	TGTGCCAGCAGCATGGGACGGAACTCTGGAAACACCATATATTTT	CASSMGRNSGNTIYF
NA	TRBV19	TRBJ1-2	10	NA	TGTGCCGCCGGGGGAGGAGGCTACACCTTC	CAAGGGGYTF
many	TRBV6-6	TRBJ2-3	16	NA	TGTGCCAGCAGTACCCGGGTACTAATAGGCACAGATACGCAGTATTTT	CASSTRVLIGTDTQYF
few	TRBV10-3	TRBJ1-1	16	TRBD1	TGTGCCATCAGTGAGTGGACAGGGGCCTCTGCGACTGAAGCTTTCTTT	CAISEWTGASATEAFF
few	TRBV27	TRBJ2-2	19	NA	TGTGCCAGCAGTTTAGGAACCAGGGGTGAATTGAGGAACACCGGGGAGCTGTTTTTT	CASSLGTRGELRNTGELFF
NA	TRBV19	TRBJ2-3	18	TRBD2	TGTGCCAGTAAAGGACTAGCGGGGGGGAATCCTAGCACAGATACGCAGTATTTT	CASKGLAGGNPSTDTQYF
once	TRBV7-6	TRBJ2-3	15	NA	TGTGCCAGCAGCCCCCGGGGGTTGGGCCCAGATACGCAGTATTTT	CASSPRGLGPDTQYF
NA	TRBV6-5	TRBJ1-1	14	NA	TGTGCCAGCAGTTACTACAGGAAGAACACTGAAGCTTTCTTT	CASSYYRKNTEAFF
NA	TRBV29-1	TRBJ2-1	14	TRBD1	TGCAGCGCGCCAACCGGGACAGGGGAGAATGAGCAGTTCTTC	CSAPTGTGENEQFF
many	TRBV7-2	TRBJ1-2	17	TRBD1	TGTGCCAGCAGCCCCCGAAGGTGGACAGGGGGGAACTATGGCTACACCTTC	CASSPRRWTGGNYGYTF
few	TRBV6-2/TRBV6-3	TRBJ2-3	19	TRBD2	TGTGCCAGCAGTTACTCGGTAGCGGGGGGGCCGGCTGGCACAGATACGCAGTATTTT	CASSYSVAGGPAGTDTQYF
NA	TRBV7-6	TRBJ2-5	15	NA	TGTGCCAGCAGCTTAGCGGCCGGGGTGGGAGAGACCCAGTACTTC	CASSLAAGVGETQYF
many	TRBV7-9	TRBJ2-1	15	NA	TGTGCCAGCAGCCCTACAGATAGCTCCTACAATGAGCAGTTCTTC	CASSPTDSSYNEQFF
NA	TRBV28	TRBJ2-1	14	NA	TGTGCCAGCATTACAGGGTCCTCCTACAATGAGCAGTTCTTC	CASITGSSYNEQFF
few	TRBV7-6	TRBJ2-7	12	NA	TGTGCCCTTCGGTCGGGGCCCTACGAGCAGTACTTC	CALRSGPYEQYF
NA	TRBV12-3/TRBV12-4	TRBJ1-1	13	NA	TGTGCCAACAGTTTTGGGATAGACACTGAAGCTTTCTTT	CANSFGIDTEAFF
few	TRBV9	TRBJ1-3	13	NA	TGTGCCAGCAGCGGTGACGGGGGAAACACCATATATTTT	CASSGDGGNTIYF
NA	TRBV28	TRBJ1-5	14	NA	TGTGCCAGCAGTCTGCTTTCTAGCTCGGAGCCCCAGCATTTT	CASSLLSSSEPQHF
NA	TRBV7-9	TRBJ2-3	15	NA	TGTGCCAGCAGCTTAGTCCCGCCCGGCACAGATACGCAGTATTTT	CASSLVPPGTDTQYF
many	TRBV6-1	TRBJ1-1	16	NA	TGTGCCAGCAGTGAACATCGGGTAGGGGCGAACACTGAAGCTTTCTTT	CASSEHRVGANTEAFF
few	TRBV12-3/TRBV12-4	TRBJ2-6	16	TRBD2	TGTGCCAGCCTCGTGGGAGGGCTCTCTGGGGCCAACGTCCTGACTTTC	CASLVGGLSGANVLTF
NA	TRBV2	TRBJ2-5	15	NA	TGTGCCAGCAGTGAAGGGAGGGGGCTTGGGGAGACCCAGTACTTC	CASSEGRGLGETQYF
NA	TRBV28	TRBJ1-5	12	NA	TGTGCCACACAGGGCTACAATCAGCCCCAGCATTTT	CATQGYNQPQHF
NA	TRBV20-1	TRBJ2-5	15	TRBD1	TGCAGTGCTAGAGATCCCCGACAGGGAAGAGAGACCCAGTACTTC	CSARDPRQGRETQYF
NA	TRBV24-1	TRBJ2-2	16	NA	TGTGCCACCAGTGATTTTGGACAGAAAAACACCGGGGAGCTGTTTTTT	CATSDFGQKNTGELFF
few	TRBV14	TRBJ2-4	15	TRBD1	TGTGCCAGCAGCCAGACCAGGGGGACCAAAAACATTCAGTACTTC	CASSQTRGTKNIQYF
NA	TRBV11-3	TRBJ2-1	13	NA	TGTGCCAGCAGCTCAAGGTACGGGGATGAGCAGTTCTTC	CASSSRYGDEQFF
few	TRBV29-1	TRBJ2-2	15	NA	TGCAGCGTTAGGATCCCACAACCTAACACCGGGGAGCTGTTTTTT	CSVRIPQPNTGELFF
NA	TRBV10-3	TRBJ2-7	13	NA	TGTGCCATCAGTGAGTCGGACGGATACGAGCAGTACTTC	CAISESDGYEQYF
once	TRBV3-1	TRBJ1-1	14	NA	TGTGCCAGCAAAACAGGGCGGTTGAACACTGAAGCTTTCTTT	CASKTGRLNTEAFF
NA	TRBV6-6	TRBJ1-4	15	NA	TGTGCCAGCAGTTCGGAAACAGGGTTCCGGGAAAAACTGTTTTTT	CASSSETGFREKLFF
NA	TRBV10-2	TRBJ2-3	16	TRBD2	TGCGCCAGCAGTGAATCTGGACTAGCGGGGCCAGATACGCAGTATTTT	CASSESGLAGPDTQYF
NA	TRBV5-1	TRBJ1-4	15	NA	TGCGCCAGCAGCTCGGAGACACCTTATAATGAAAAACTGTTTTTT	CASSSETPYNEKLFF
NA	TRBV19	TRBJ1-2	15	NA	TGTGCCAGTAGTCCCACAGGCATTTCCCTCTATGGCTACACCTTC	CASSPTGISLYGYTF
NA	TRBV12-3/TRBV12-4	TRBJ1-1	14	NA	TGTGCCAGCAGTAACAGACATACTTGGGCTGAAGCTTTCTTT	CASSNRHTWAEAFF
NA	TRBV7-9	TRBJ1-5	15	NA	TGTGCCAGCAGCTTAGCCTCGGAGTTCAATCAGCCCCAGCATTTT	CASSLASEFNQPQHF
NA	TRBV6-5	TRBJ2-7	15	TRBD1	TGTGCCAGCAGCCTCTCCGGGACAGGGGGCTCCGAGCAGTACTTC	CASSLSGTGGSEQYF
few	TRBV5-6	TRBJ2-7	13	NA	TGTGCCAGCAGCGGGGGTACTTTCTCCGAGCAGTACTTC	CASSGGTFSEQYF
NA	TRBV6-1	TRBJ2-1	17	NA	TGTGCCAGCACCAGAGCAAGACAGTTGAGCTCCTACAATGAGCAGTTCTTC	CASTRARQLSSYNEQFF
few	TRBV7-9	TRBJ1-2	13	NA	TGTGCCAGCAGCTCCAGAGGCCCCTATGGCTACACCTTC	CASSSRGPYGYTF
NA	TRBV6-1	TRBJ1-5	14	TRBD1	TGTGCCAGCCATACAGGGGCCTATGGTCAGCCCCAGCATTTT	CASHTGAYGQPQHF